Presented here are 22 T cell receptor beta chains from one specimen sequenced in a study of blood T cells in healthy people across ages. Together with a sample-barcoded 5' primer, a J-beta primer mix was included in a second PCR lasting about 6 to 12 cycles. MiXCR, applied by TCRdb to the 5' RACE reads, yields one record per CDR3 protein. The data hold 1.5 million to 2 million distinct CDR3 sequences, with 49% observed a single time. Specimen: blood. Receptors originate from a middle-aged woman in good health.

This clonotype turned up a few times. The J gene is TRBJ1-2, the V gene TRBV5-1; D is unclear. Deletions cut 3 bases from V and 9 bases from J, with 9 bases between. The CDR3 length is 11 residues. Germline V gene data show CDR1 as SGHRS and CDR2 as YFSETQ. The CDR3 DNA reads as TGCGCCAGCAGCTCATGGGCCAGCTACACCTTC. It specifies CASSSWASYTF.

The chain joins TRBV5-1 to TRBJ1-6; 8 bases align to TRBD1. V shed 0 bases and J 0 bases; nucleotides not matched to a gene: 8. Germline V gives CDR1 SGHRS, CDR2 YFSETQ. CDR3 length: 19 amino acids. In DNA, the CDR3 is TGCGCCAGCAGCTTGGAATTTAGACAGGGGATCTCCTATAATTCACCCCTCCACTTT. Its protein is CASSLEFRQGISYNSPLHF.

In this sample, this clonotype turned up a few times. The chain combines TRBV9 with TRBJ2-1; 9 bases line up with TRBD2. Germline V gene lookup returns CDR1 SGDLS and CDR2 YYNGEE. The CDR3 runs 15 residues. Trimming at V came to 0 bases and at J to 9 bases, leaving 7 bases not matched to a gene. The CDR3, as DNA: TGTGCCAGCAGCGTAGAGGCGGGGGGGTATGGTGAGCAGTTCTTC. Its translation is CASSVEAGGYGEQFF. The full variable domain, rest sourced from reference TRBV9 and TRBJ2-1, is DSGVTQTPKHLITATGQRVTLRCSPRSGDLSVYWYQQSLDQGLQFLIQYYNGEERAKGNILERFSAQQFPDLHSELNLSSLELGDSALYFCASSVEAGGYGEQFFGPGTRLTVL.

There are a few counts of this clonotype. This sequence joins TRBV29-1 and TRBJ1-2; D is perhaps TRBD1 (5 bases). Germline V lookup: CDR1 SQVTM, CDR2 ANQGSEA. The CDR3 runs to 17 residues. The V and J ends lost 2 bases and 1 base respectively, with 20 bases between them. In DNA, the CDR3 is TGCAGCGTTGAAAGCACAGGCCCTTCCTTCCATAACTATGGCTACACCTTC. Encoded protein: CSVESTGPSFHNYGYTF.

The rearrangement links TRBV6-5 to TRBJ1-4; D gene ambiguous. V lost 0 bases, J lost 7 bases, and 6 bases lay in between. Per germline, CDR1 MNHEY and CDR2 SVGAGI. The CDR3 is made up of 13 amino acids. In DNA, the CDR3 is TGTGCCAGCAGTTACTCGATTTTTGAAAAACTGTTTTTT. This translates into CASSYSIFEKLFF.

The chain is built from TRBV27 and TRBJ2-3; D might be TRBD2 (6 bases). This CDR3 contains 12 residues. In germline, CDR1 is MNHEY, CDR2 SMNVEV (reference sequence). The V and J ends lost 5 bases and 7 bases respectively, with 10 bases between them. CDR3 amino acids: CASSIGGNTQYF. The DNA of the CDR3 is TGTGCCAGCAGTATAGGCGGGAATACGCAGTATTTT.

This clonotype was found a few times. The CDR3 loop reads CASSVGVANSPLHF. The CDR3 DNA is TGTGCCAGCAGCGTAGGGGTTGCTAATTCACCCCTCCACTTT. The chain carries TRBV9 and TRBJ1-6; D is unresolved. Germline V gene data show CDR1 as SGDLS and CDR2 as YYNGEE. This CDR3 comprises 14 residues. Trimming shortened V by 0 bases and J by 6 bases, and 7 bases separated the two germline ends.

The chain employs TRBV18 and TRBJ2-4; TRBD2 agrees at 9 bases. From germline, CDR1 is KGHSH and CDR2 LQKENI. There are 16 residues in the CDR3. V was clipped by 1 base and J by 13 bases; unmatched bases: 14. In nucleotides, the CDR3 is TGTGCCAGCTCACCACAAGGACTAGCGACACACAATGAGCAGTACTTC. Translating it yields CASSPQGLATHNEQYF.

This sequence joins TRBV15 and TRBJ1-2; the D is unclear. V was trimmed by 0 bases and J by 1 base, leaving 9 bases between them. Germline V CDR1 and CDR2: LNHNV, YYDKDF (reference sequence). This CDR3 region has 15 residues. Here the CDR3 reads CATSRDGNSNYGYTF. CDR3 sequence (DNA): TGTGCCACCAGCAGAGATGGTAACAGTAACTATGGCTACACCTTC.

A few counts support this clonotype. The chain links TRBV6-2 or TRBV6-3 to TRBJ2-7; 7 bases are shared with TRBD2. V shed 5 bases, J shed 1 base, and the junction held 8 bases outside the gene matches. Germline loops: CDR1 MNHEY, CDR2 SVGEGT. This CDR3 contains 15 residues. The chain's CDR3 is CASSPRGAGSYEQYF. The CDR3 DNA sequence: TGTGCCAGCAGTCCCCGGGGAGCGGGGTCCTACGAGCAGTACTTC.

This clonotype was observed once. This chain uses TRBV7-9 with TRBJ2-3; 9 nucleotides match TRBD2. Germline CDR1 is SEHNR and CDR2 is FQNEAQ (reference sequence). V was pared by 8 bases and J by 0 bases, with 12 bases of the junction left unmatched. The length of the CDR3 is 17 residues. This CDR3 is CASGFVAGGSSTDTQYF. The CDR3 region has the DNA TGTGCCAGCGGATTTGTGGCGGGGGGGTCTAGCACAGATACGCAGTATTTT. The entire variable domain, with the rest obtained from reference TRBV7-9 and TRBJ2-3, is as follows: DTGVSQNPRHKITKRGQNVTFRCDPISEHNRLYWYRQTLGQGPEFLTYFQNEAQLEKSRLLSDRFSAERPKGSFSTLEIQRTEQGDSAMYLCASGFVAGGSSTDTQYFGPGTRLTVL.

This clonotype was detected only once. The chain combines TRBV28 with TRBJ2-3, with 9 bases identical to TRBD2. CDR3 length equals 13 residues. V gave up 4 bases and J gave up 9 bases; unmatched junction bases: 5. The germline CDR1 and CDR2 sequences are MDHEN and SYDVKM. CDR3 loop: CASSWGGGGTQYF. For the CDR3, the DNA is TGTGCCAGCAGTTGGGGCGGGGGGGGCACGCAGTATTTT.

The chain has TRBV12-3 or TRBV12-4 and TRBJ1-1; 7 bases are a match to TRBD1. V lost 7 bases and J lost 5; bases outside the gene matches: 10. This CDR3 region has 14 residues. Here the CDR3 DNA reads TGTGCCAGCAATAAGGGGGCAATGCGAACTGAAGCTTTCTTT. Protein product: CASNKGAMRTEAFF.

The chain joins TRBV2 to TRBJ1-5; D possibly corresponds to TRBD1 (5 bases). Trimming took off 2 bases at V and 2 bases at J, with 10 bases between the two ends. Germline CDR1 SNHLY, CDR2 FYNNEI. This CDR3 has 15 residues. CDR3 in amino acids: CASSERARGNQPQHF. DNA of the CDR3: TGTGCCAGCAGTGAAAGGGCCAGGGGCAATCAGCCCCAGCATTTT.

CDR3 region: CASSLRVGTVKVQNIQYF. CDR3 coding DNA: TGTGCCAGCAGCTTACGGGTTGGAACAGTAAAGGTCCAAAACATTCAGTACTTC. The V and J genes are TRBV11-2 and TRBJ2-4, with D uncertain. The germline V gene encodes CDR1 SGHAT and CDR2 FQNNGV. The CDR3 sequence is 18 residues long. Trimming removed 2 bases at V and 5 bases at J, with 22 bases between.

This clonotype was found a few times. The V and J genes are TRBV7-8 and TRBJ2-4; D unclear. The closer fit of TRBJ2-5 to the DNA end suggests the J call may be wrong. CDR3 length: 14 amino acids. The V gene's germline CDR1 is SGHVS and CDR2 FQNEAQ. The chain's CDR3 is CASSVKPLGETQYF. As DNA, the CDR3 is TGTGCCAGCAGCGTAAAGCCCCTGGGGGAGACCCAGTACTTC.

The chain is built from TRBV3-1 and TRBJ2-4; tentative D call: TRBD2 (6 bases). The better agreement between TRBJ2-7 and the DNA end casts doubt on the J call. The germline CDR1 and CDR2 sequences are LGHDT and YNNKEL (reference sequence). The CDR3 is made up of 18 amino acids. The CDR3 loop is CASSQGQVEGILSYEQYF. The CDR3 DNA sequence: TGTGCCAGCAGCCAAGGTCAAGTGGAGGGGATCTTGTCCTACGAGCAGTACTTC.

This rearrangement joins TRBV3-1 to TRBJ2-2; no clear D. The CDR3 consists of 13 residues. Trimming removed 3 bases from V and 6 bases from J, with 8 bases in between. Per germline, CDR1 LGHDT and CDR2 YNNKEL (reference sequence). The CDR3 sequence: CASSQGRSGELFF. CDR3 bases: TGTGCCAGCAGCCAGGGTAGGTCCGGGGAGCTGTTTTTT. Full variable domain (outside the CDR3, taken from reference TRBV3-1 and TRBJ2-2): DTAVSQTPKYLVTQMGNDKSIKCEQNLGHDTMYWYKQDSKKFLKIMFSYNNKELIINETVPNRFSPKSPDKAHLNLHINSLELGDSAVYFCASSQGRSGELFFGEGSRLTVL.

This clonotype was recorded a few times. The chain couples TRBV4-3 to TRBJ2-5; tentatively, D is TRBD1 (6 bases). CDR3 length: 18 amino acids. V was pared by 0 bases and J by 2 bases, with 19 bases between. Germline-derived CDR1 and CDR2 are LGHNA and YSLEER. CDR3 region: CASSQESAVAGQQETQYF. In nucleotides, the CDR3 is TGCGCCAGCAGCCAAGAATCAGCGGTGGCCGGACAGCAAGAGACCCAGTACTTC.

This clonotype turned up a few times. The chain employs TRBV20-1 and TRBJ1-2; 9 bases are a match to TRBD1. Germline loops: CDR1 DFQATT, CDR2 SNEGSKA (reference sequence). V was pared by 5 bases and J by 0 bases, with 1 base of the junction left unmatched. The length of the CDR3 is 13 residues. CDR3 residues: CSAWTGANYGYTF. CDR3 coding DNA: TGCAGTGCTTGGACAGGGGCTAACTATGGCTACACCTTC.

Only a few counts were recorded for this clonotype. This sequence joins TRBV29-1 and TRBJ1-4; D may be TRBD1 (5 bases). This CDR3 is 13 amino acids long. In germline, CDR1 is SQVTM, CDR2 ANQGSEA. V was pared by 7 bases and J by 5 bases, with 14 bases between. The CDR3, as DNA: TGCAGCGCCCCGGACACTTCCAATGAAAAACTGTTTTTT. Translation: CSAPDTSNEKLFF. The full variable domain, with the rest looked up from reference TRBV29-1 and TRBJ1-4, is SAVISQKPSRDICQRGTSLTIQCQVDSQVTMMFWYRQQPGQSLTLIATANQGSEATYESGFVIDKFPISRPNLTFSTLTVSNMSPEDSSIYLCSAPDTSNEKLFFGSGTQLSVL.

The rearrangement uses TRBV15 and TRBJ2-3; D unclear. CDR3 length: 13 amino acids. With 1 base removed from V and 6 bases from J, the gap between germline ends came to 8 bases. Germline CDR1 LNHNV, CDR2 YYDKDF (reference sequence). This CDR3 reads CATSRAPVDTQYF. CDR3 in DNA: TGTGCCACCAGCAGAGCCCCGGTGGATACGCAGTATTTT.